A selection of T cell receptor beta chains follows, all from one sample in a study of beta chain features in type 1 diabetes. Using immunoSEQ multiplex PCR, the repertoire was profiled, and TCRdb retains in-frame clones only, with some absent. The data show around 250,000 clones, over 20% seen once. The sequenced material came from naive CD4+ T cells from blood. Receptor source: a woman aged 40-49 years with type 1 diabetes. Both conserved end residues are trimmed from each CDR3.

CDR3 protein: ASSLGDRAKETQY
V gene: TRBV5-1

CDR3 protein: ASSGDSWGYT
V gene: TRBV2

CDR3 protein: ASSVVGDSYNEQF
V gene: TRBV9

CDR3 protein: ASSPGGAENSPLH
V gene: TRBV18

CDR3 protein: ASRRDSDGEKLF
V gene: TRBV6-6

CDR3 protein: ASTSGQLRTYEQY
V gene: TRBV2

CDR3 protein: ASSLATGGETQY
V gene: TRBV5-1

CDR3 protein: ASSPEVGAGAQH
V gene: TRBV9

CDR3 protein: ASIRDLGAQETQY
V gene: TRBV5-1

CDR3 protein: ASSPDAWAIEAF
V gene: TRBV11-2

CDR3 protein: ATSRGTVGEQY
V gene: TRBV15

CDR3 protein: ASRTGTGGPYEQY
V gene: TRBV6-6

CDR3 protein: ASSLTGPNYGYT
V gene: TRBV28

CDR3 protein: ASRTGFSYNEQF
V gene: TRBV28

CDR3 protein: ASSVPGQGAENEQY
V gene: TRBV5-1

CDR3 protein: ASRGSGDSLNTEAF
V gene: TRBV5-1

CDR3 protein: ASSVGGQGTGELF
V gene: TRBV9

CDR3 protein: ATSGGANYGYT
V gene: TRBV15

CDR3 protein: AIAASSGNTIY
V gene: TRBV10-3

CDR3 protein: ASSPGIEGDTQY
V gene: TRBV7-9

CDR3 protein: ASSPRENTHNEQF
V gene: TRBV7-9

CDR3 protein: ASSFELAHGTQY
V gene: TRBV7-2

CDR3 protein: ASSQWETASNTEAF
V gene: TRBV4-1

CDR3 protein: ASSAGARGGETQY
V gene: TRBV5-4

CDR3 protein: ASSPPGSYEQY
V gene: TRBV7-2

CDR3 protein: ASSLGAGEPQH
V gene: TRBV14

CDR3 protein: ASSLGTDRGYT
V gene: TRBV7-2

CDR3 protein: ASSYSGTVAKNIQY
V gene: TRBV6-5

CDR3 protein: ASSQDFGRSTDTQY
V gene: TRBV4-1

CDR3 protein: SSQRAGGETQY
V gene: TRBV29-1

CDR3 protein: ASSLLKGSGSNTEAF
V gene: TRBV28

CDR3 protein: ASSVAESSYNEQF
V gene: TRBV9

CDR3 protein: ASSLRQTWRETQY
V gene: TRBV11-2

CDR3 protein: SVVISVWQASEAF
V gene: TRBV29-1

CDR3 protein: ASSLQTSGGTADTQY
V gene: TRBV7-2

CDR3 protein: ASSLGAANTEAF
V gene: TRBV5-1

CDR3 protein: SARGTYEQY
V gene: TRBV29-1

CDR3 protein: ASSPPRRGNEQF
V gene: TRBV7-3

CDR3 protein: ASSLTGFSADTQY
V gene: TRBV5-5

CDR3 protein: AIGPQGTSYEQY
V gene: TRBV10-3

CDR3 protein: ASSLWGQGEAF
V gene: TRBV27

CDR3 protein: ASSASGTSRRETQY
V gene: TRBV7-2

CDR3 protein: ASSRQDYGYT
V gene: TRBV19

CDR3 protein: ASSSRGQIQETQY
V gene: TRBV7-9

CDR3 protein: ASSLATGTGEQY
V gene: TRBV7-2

CDR3 protein: ASSERGRREF
V gene: TRBV2

CDR3 protein: ASSSRTGETQY
V gene: TRBV19

CDR3 protein: ASSLEGNGLLYNEQF
V gene: TRBV5-6

CDR3 protein: AILPPGKETQY
V gene: TRBV2

CDR3 protein: ASSFWQGGTGELF
V gene: TRBV28

CDR3 protein: ASSQNVEGYT
V gene: TRBV16

CDR3 protein: ASSPWTVNTGELF
V gene: TRBV18

CDR3 protein: ATSREKGQNYGYT
V gene: TRBV15

CDR3 protein: ASSQYPGLADYNEQF
V gene: TRBV4-3

CDR3 protein: ASSLISDQETQY
V gene: TRBV5-1

CDR3 protein: ASSGSSYNEQF
V gene: TRBV27

CDR3 protein: ASSSRAVTYGYT
V gene: TRBV11-2

CDR3 protein: ASSPWGQSQETQY
V gene: TRBV18

CDR3 protein: ASSFPPNTEAF
V gene: TRBV5-1